The 15 T cell receptor beta chains below all came from one sample that was sequenced in a study of naive and memory T cell subsets. TCR cDNA received a 3' ligated oligonucleotide that carried a UMI. Amplification of ligated cDNA took four PCR rounds with SP2 and nested alpha and beta constant primers. Each CDR3 protein gets one entry after TCRdb re-called the 5' RACE reads with MiXCR. The table records roughly 60,000 distinct CDR3 sequences, approximately 6.6% of them present only once. Every receptor here comes from a male donor in good health.

The rearrangement uses TRBV2 and TRBJ1-1, with D perhaps TRBD1 (5 bases). Per germline, CDR1 SNHLY and CDR2 FYNNEI. The CDR3 totals 14 residues. Trimming stripped 4 bases from V and 0 bases from J, with 9 bases between. CDR3 nucleotide sequence: TGTGCCAGCAGTGTGGGGGTGATGAACACTGAAGCTTTCTTT. It codes for CASSVGVMNTEAFF.

This clonotype was seen only a few times. The chain joins TRBV24-1 to TRBJ2-3; 7 nucleotides match TRBD2. Per germline, CDR1 KGHDR and CDR2 SFDVKD. This CDR3 region has 15 residues. Trimming cost V 0 bases and J 6 bases; bases outside gene matches: 5. As DNA, the CDR3 is TGTGCCACCAGTGATTTGCCTAGCGGAGCCGATACGCAGTATTTT. Its translation: CATSDLPSGADTQYF.

In DNA form, the CDR3 reads TGTGCCAGCAGCTCTACGACAGGGAACACTGAAGCTTTCTTT. It encodes CASSSTTGNTEAFF. The chain is built from TRBV7-9 and TRBJ1-1, with D maybe TRBD1 (6 bases). The CDR3 loop spans 14 amino acids. Trimming stripped 4 bases from V and 1 base from J, with 10 bases between. Germline V gene data show CDR1 as SEHNR and CDR2 as FQNEAQ (reference sequence). Supplemented by reference TRBV7-9 and TRBJ1-1, the full variable domain reads DTGVSQNPRHKITKRGQNVTFRCDPISEHNRLYWYRQTLGQGPEFLTYFQNEAQLEKSRLLSDRFSAERPKGSFSTLEIQRTEQGDSAMYLCASSSTTGNTEAFFGQGTRLTVV.

This clonotype has ten or more counts. The chain combines TRBV5-1 with TRBJ2-3; D unresolved. The germline V and J ends were trimmed by 0 bases and 4 bases, with 12 bases remaining between them. CDR3 size: 15 residues. In germline, CDR1 is SGHRS, CDR2 YFSETQ. This chain's CDR3 is CASSLEGSSPDTQYF. CDR3 DNA: TGCGCCAGCAGCTTGGAGGGATCTTCCCCAGATACGCAGTATTTT.

This clonotype has a handful of counts. The chain combines TRBV2 with TRBJ1-5, with a possible D match to TRBD1 (5 bases). This CDR3 spans 17 amino acids. Per germline, CDR1 SNHLY and CDR2 FYNNEI. Between the trimmed V and J ends, which lost 8 bases and 0 bases, there was a span of 20 bases. The CDR3: CASQRERDGNSNQPQHF. The CDR3 DNA follows: TGTGCCAGCCAAAGGGAACGGGACGGAAATAGCAATCAGCCCCAGCATTTT.

The table lists this clonotype with many counts. The gene calls are TRBV2 and TRBJ1-1, with D tentatively TRBD1 (6 bases). V gave up 6 bases and J gave up 7 bases, with 18 bases separating them. The length of the CDR3 is 14 residues. Germline V gene sequence: CDR1 SNHLY, CDR2 FYNNEI. The CDR3 DNA sequence: TGTGCCAGCAGGGACCACTACAGGGCAGATGAAGCTTTCTTT. Its protein is CASRDHYRADEAFF.

This chain uses TRBV19 with TRBJ2-1, with 7 positions matching TRBD1. This CDR3 contains 18 residues. Germline-derived CDR1 and CDR2 are LNHDA and SQIVND (reference sequence). V trimming: 3 bases; J trimming: 0 bases; junction bases outside the gene matches: 11. This CDR3 reads CASSMLGTVLSSYNEQFF. In DNA form, the CDR3 reads TGTGCCAGTAGTATGCTCGGGACAGTCTTGAGCTCCTACAATGAGCAGTTCTTC.

The chain carries TRBV5-1 and TRBJ2-1; weak D call: TRBD1 (5 bases). Germline CDR1 SGHRS, CDR2 YFSETQ. Trimming shortened V by 4 bases and J by 7 bases, and 9 bases separated the two germline ends. The CDR3 extends over 12 amino acids. In nucleotides, the CDR3 is TGCGCCAGCAGCCTGGACAAGAATGAGCAGTTCTTC. This sequence encodes CASSLDKNEQFF.

This clonotype was found many times. The chain combines TRBV14 with TRBJ2-5, with 7 bases aligning to TRBD1. The CDR3 extends over 13 amino acids. The trim removed 4 bases at V and 4 bases at J, leaving 3 bases unmatched. Germline V CDR1 and CDR2: SGHDN, FVKESK. CDR3 DNA: TGTGCCAGCAGCCCCCGGACAGGAGAGACCCAGTACTTC. Translating it yields CASSPRTGETQYF.

In this sample, this clonotype turned up a few times. This sequence joins TRBV7-2 and TRBJ1-3, with D hard to call. Deletions cut 5 bases from V and 4 bases from J, with 18 bases between. From germline, CDR1 is SGHTA and CDR2 FQGNSA. The length of the CDR3 is 16 residues. The CDR3, as DNA: TGTGCCAGCAGCAGGAATACCGACTTTCACGGAAACACCATATATTTT. The encoded protein is CASSRNTDFHGNTIYF.

This clonotype has a handful of counts. This chain joins TRBV28 and TRBJ1-4; no clear D. Germline-derived CDR1 and CDR2 are MDHEN and SYDVKM. This CDR3 spans 14 amino acids. V lost 4 bases, J lost 10 bases, and 16 bases lay in between. The CDR3 region has the DNA TGTGCCAGCAGTTCCCCCGGATATACCAGAAAACTGTTTTTT. Its protein product is CASSSPGYTRKLFF. The full variable domain, its missing parts supplied by reference TRBV28 and TRBJ1-4, is DVKVTQSSRYLVKRTGEKVFLECVQDMDHENMFWYRQDPGLGLRLIYFSYDVKMKEKGDIPEGYSVSREKKERFSLILESASTNQTSMYLCASSSPGYTRKLFFGSGTQLSVL.

In its sample, this clonotype was seen a few times. V is TRBV20-1 and J is TRBJ1-3; a weak D match, TRBD1 (5 bases). The CDR3 sequence is 13 residues long. Trimming removed 6 bases from V and 3 bases from J, with 12 bases in between. Germline-derived CDR1 and CDR2 are DFQATT and SNEGSKA (reference sequence). In DNA form, the CDR3 reads TGCAGTGCCCCCGGGGCCGGTGGAAACACCATATATTTT. Translation: CSAPGAGGNTIYF.

By share of the sample, this clonotype is medium-sized. The gene calls are TRBV27 and TRBJ2-7; 9 nucleotides align to TRBD1. Trimming removed 6 bases from V and 3 bases from J; junction bases left unmatched: 3. Germline CDR1 and CDR2: MNHEY and SMNVEV (reference sequence). The CDR3 sequence is 13 residues long. CDR3 sequence reads: CASSLTGGYEQYF. CDR3 DNA sequence: TGTGCCAGCAGCCTGACAGGGGGCTACGAGCAGTACTTC.

This clonotype was recorded at least ten times. The V and J genes are TRBV6-6 and TRBJ2-7, with D maybe TRBD1 (6 bases). The V end was cut by 5 bases, the J end by 2 bases, with 10 bases between. Germline assignment: CDR1 MNHNY and CDR2 SVGAGI (reference sequence). The CDR3 is 13 residues long. The CDR3 DNA sequence: TGTGCCAGCAGTACAACAGGGACCTACGAGCAGTACTTC. This codes for CASSTTGTYEQYF.

In its sample, this clonotype was seen many times. V gene TRBV5-1 combines with J gene TRBJ2-3; possible D gene TRBD2, 5 bases. Germline lookup yields CDR1 SGHRS and CDR2 YFSETQ. This CDR3 is built from 14 residues. V lost 4 bases to trimming and J lost 5 bases, with 14 bases between them. In DNA form, the CDR3 reads TGCGCCAGCAGCCTGATATCCGGAGGAGATACGCAGTATTTT. As protein: CASSLISGGDTQYF.